This T cell receptor beta chain comes out of a study of brain metastases from non-small cell lung cancer. Study-wide results and limits: In 50% to 80% of brain metastases, T-cell clones were expanded compared with matched primary tumors.

The table came from immunoSEQ multiplex PCR; TCRdb's copy has only in-frame clones and leaves some out. The sample has roughly 3,900 clones, approximately 87% seen once. Turning to this clone: Its cognate antigen is unknown.

The V end was cut by 5 bases, the J end by 2 bases, with 12 bases between. This CDR3 comprises 14 residues. Germline loops: CDR1 LNHDA, CDR2 SQIVND (reference sequence). The chain uses TRBV19 and TRBJ1-1; D remains ambiguous. The sequence was collected from a donor at least 40 years old with non-small cell lung cancer. The sequencing input was primary lung tumor tissue. In DNA form, the CDR3 reads TGTGCCAGTAGTTACCCCGCCAGTAACACTGAAGCTTTCTTT. Amino acid sequence: CASSYPASNTEAFF.